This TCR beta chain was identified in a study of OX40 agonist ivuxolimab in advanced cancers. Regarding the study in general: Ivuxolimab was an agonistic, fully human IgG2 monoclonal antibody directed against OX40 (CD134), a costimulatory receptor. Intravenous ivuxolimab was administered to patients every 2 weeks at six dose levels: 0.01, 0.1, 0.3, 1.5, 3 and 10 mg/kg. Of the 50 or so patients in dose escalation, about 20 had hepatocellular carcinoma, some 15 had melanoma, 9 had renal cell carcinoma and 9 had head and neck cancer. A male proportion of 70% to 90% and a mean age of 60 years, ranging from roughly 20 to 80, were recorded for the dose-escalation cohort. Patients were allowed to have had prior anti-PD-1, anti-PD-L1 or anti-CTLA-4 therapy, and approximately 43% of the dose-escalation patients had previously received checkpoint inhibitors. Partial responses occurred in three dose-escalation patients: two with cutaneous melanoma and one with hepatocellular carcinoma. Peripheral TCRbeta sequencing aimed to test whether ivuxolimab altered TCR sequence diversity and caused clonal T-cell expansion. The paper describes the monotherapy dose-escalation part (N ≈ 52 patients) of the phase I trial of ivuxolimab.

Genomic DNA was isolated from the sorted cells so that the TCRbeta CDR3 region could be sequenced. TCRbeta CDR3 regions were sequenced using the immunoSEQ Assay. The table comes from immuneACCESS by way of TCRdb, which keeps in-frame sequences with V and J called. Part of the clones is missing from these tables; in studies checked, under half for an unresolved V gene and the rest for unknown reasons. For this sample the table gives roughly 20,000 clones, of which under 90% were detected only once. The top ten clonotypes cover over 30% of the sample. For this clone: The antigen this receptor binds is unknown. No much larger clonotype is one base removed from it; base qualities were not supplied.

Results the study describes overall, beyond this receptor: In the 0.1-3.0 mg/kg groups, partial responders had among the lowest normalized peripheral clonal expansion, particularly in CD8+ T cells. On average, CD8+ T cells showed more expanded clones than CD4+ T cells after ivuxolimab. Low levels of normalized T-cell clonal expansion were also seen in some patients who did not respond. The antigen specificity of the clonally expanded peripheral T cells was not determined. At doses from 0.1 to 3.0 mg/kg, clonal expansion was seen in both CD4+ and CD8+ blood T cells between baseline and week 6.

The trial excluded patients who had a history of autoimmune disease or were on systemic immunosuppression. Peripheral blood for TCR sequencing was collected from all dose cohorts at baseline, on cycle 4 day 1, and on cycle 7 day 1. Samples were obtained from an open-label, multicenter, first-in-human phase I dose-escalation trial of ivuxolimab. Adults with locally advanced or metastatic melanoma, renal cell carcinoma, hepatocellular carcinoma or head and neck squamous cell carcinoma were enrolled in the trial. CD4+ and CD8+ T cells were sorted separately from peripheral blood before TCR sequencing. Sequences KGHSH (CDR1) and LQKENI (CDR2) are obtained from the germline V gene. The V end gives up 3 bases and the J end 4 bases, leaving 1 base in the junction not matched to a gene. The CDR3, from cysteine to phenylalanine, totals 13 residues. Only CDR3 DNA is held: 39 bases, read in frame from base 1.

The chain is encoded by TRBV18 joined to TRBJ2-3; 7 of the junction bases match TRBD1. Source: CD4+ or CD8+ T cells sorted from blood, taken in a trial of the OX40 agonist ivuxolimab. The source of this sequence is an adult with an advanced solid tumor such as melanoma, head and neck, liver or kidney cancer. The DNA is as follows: TGTGCCAGCTCACCCACAGGGGCAGATACGCAGTATTTT. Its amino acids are CASSPTGADTQYF.